This TCR beta chain was profiled in a study of blood T cell repertoires in COVID-19 (TCRdb year 2020). About the investigation overall: The collaborator samples originated in the United States, Italy and Spain and spanned the acute and convalescent phases of COVID-19. The prospective study material was composed of cDNA or gDNA derived from T cells, B-cell-depleted T cells, or PBMCs. The dataset comprised deeply sampled blood TCRbeta repertoires from subjects exposed to, actively infected with, or recovered from COVID-19. Nearly every sample came with metadata listing a de-identified subject ID, COVID-19 status, age in years and sex. A freely available public database, intended as a resource for researchers studying the immune response to SARS-CoV-2, is where the repertoires were released. The samples were drawn from the first 160 participants of the ongoing ImmuneRACE study and from more than 1,000 subjects provided by 6 global collaborators. HLA class I and class II types, where available, came from metadata supplied by the sample provider rather than from assay-based typing. General conclusions and limits of the study: The quantity of clinical and demographic metadata differed by source and by participant and was supplied without curation.

As regards this clone: This receptor's antigen is unknown. Base qualities are not provided; no much larger clone lies one nucleotide away.

The germline V gene (reference sequence) supplies CDR1 LNHDA and CDR2 SQIVND. From its cysteine to its phenylalanine, the CDR3 spans 14 amino acids. CDR3 DNA only is kept here, 42 bases in frame from base 1. V and J lose 4 bases and 6 bases, and a span of 15 bases separates them. TCRbeta CDR3 regions were amplified from genomic DNA using the immunoSEQ Assay, a bias-controlled multiplex PCR. The authors processed their data as follows. The number of nucleated cells in each sample was estimated by amplification of reference gene primers within the assay. To quantify the absolute abundance of each unique TCRbeta CDR3 rearrangement, sequence reads were collapsed and filtered. For each sample, productive Simpson clonality was calculated as the square root of Simpson's diversity index across productive rearrangements. TCRdb stores this immuneACCESS table with in-frame sequences only. Part of the clones is absent; in the studies checked, under half of the shortfall reflects unresolved V genes, and no reason is known for the rest. That table supplies the V and J calls and clone size; D and trimming were determined from the DNA. The sample table records about 280,000 clones; 83% of these occur just once. The biggest ten clones account for 8% to 10% of the sample.

Another Seattle source contributed samples from volunteer blood donors who had recovered from COVID-19. The collaborating institutions used their own protocols to collect whole blood in K2EDTA tubes. For TCRbeta analysis, collaborators shipped samples in one of three forms: frozen whole blood, isolated PBMCs, or DNA extracted from either of those sample types. Material: peripheral blood. The V and J genes are TRBV19 and TRBJ1-2; 5 matching bases give a weak D call of TRBD1. The TCR sequence derives from a woman aged 45 to 65 who had recovered from COVID-19. The CDR3 protein: CASSTPGRVDGYTF. The nucleotide sequence reads as follows: TGTGCCAGTAGTACCCCCGGCAGGGTAGATGGCTACACCTTC.